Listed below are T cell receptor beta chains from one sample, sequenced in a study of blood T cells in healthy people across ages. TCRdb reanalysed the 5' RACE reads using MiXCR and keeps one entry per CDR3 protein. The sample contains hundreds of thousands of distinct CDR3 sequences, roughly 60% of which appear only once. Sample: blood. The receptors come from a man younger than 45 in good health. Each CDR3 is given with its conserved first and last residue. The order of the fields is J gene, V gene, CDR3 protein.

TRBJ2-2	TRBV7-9	CCGRATGELFF
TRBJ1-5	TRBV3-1	CASSQDNYQPQHF
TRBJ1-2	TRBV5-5	CASSLRQPLRVEGYTF
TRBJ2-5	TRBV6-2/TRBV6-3	CASSWLDSQETQYF
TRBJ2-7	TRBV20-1	CSTLDTTSGRPYEQYF
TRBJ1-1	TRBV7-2	CASSLGGDPTEAFF
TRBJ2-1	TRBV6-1	CASSEIGGGEQFF
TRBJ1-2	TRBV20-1	CSARGGQELQAYGYTF
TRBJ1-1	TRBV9	CASSVPGGPLNTEAFF
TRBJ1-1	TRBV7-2	CACSYGTLNTEAFF
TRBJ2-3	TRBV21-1	CASSKDCAGEPTDTQYF
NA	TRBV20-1	CSARPPGLAGWAEQYF
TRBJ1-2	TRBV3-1	CASSPAQGGYTF
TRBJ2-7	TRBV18	CASSGLAGNSYEQYF
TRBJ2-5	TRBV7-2	CASSKGLAGVETQYF
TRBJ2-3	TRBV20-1	CSASSGGSPTDTQYF
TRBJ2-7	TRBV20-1	CSAPDYTYEQYF
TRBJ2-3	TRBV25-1	CAILSTGNTQYF
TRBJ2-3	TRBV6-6	CASSYQTGKGDTQYF
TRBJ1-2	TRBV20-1	CSARVGTVDGYTF
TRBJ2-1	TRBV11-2	CAEGGEVDEQFF
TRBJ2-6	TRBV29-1	CSVLQVRANVLTF